This T cell receptor (beta chain) was profiled in a study of cytomegalovirus exposure and HLA in healthy donors. Study in general: About 85 million unique TCRs from HLA-typed donors were held in an early release of data. Caucasian-associated ancestry cluster membership applied to approximately 81% of under 450 genotyped donors.

PCR amplification relied on 60 Vbeta primers (plus 13 Jbeta primers). The data were produced by immunoSEQ multiplex PCR, yet TCRdb's version contains in-frame clones alone and is incomplete. The sample shows about 170,000 clones, around 62% of them seen only once. V lost 1 base and J lost 6, with 13 bases in between. The CDR3 is 15 residues long. From germline, CDR1 is SGDLS and CDR2 YYNGEE. About this clone: Its specificity is unknown.

Study-level findings and limits: It was shown in a later analysis that HLA-associated TCR beta chains were more clonally expanded than other, equally common chains.

The chain carries TRBV9 and TRBJ2-2; perhaps TRBD1 as D (5 bases). This clonotype was sampled from a middle-aged man in good health and CMV-seronegative. The sample was PBMCs. CDR3 in DNA: TGTGCCAGCAGCGTAAGGCAGGGTGACGCCGGGGAGCTGTTTTTT. This gives the protein CASSVRQGDAGELFF.